This TCR beta chain was captured in a study of cytomegalovirus exposure and HLA in healthy donors. Overall study context: An early release of data contained approximately 80 million unique TCRs, which came from HLA-typed donors. General study findings and limits: TCR beta chains numbering roughly 150 were designated cytomegalovirus-associated. Some public TCRs appeared in many individuals, while most sequences were rare. Analyses of presence and absence presupposed an approximately uniform sequencing depth across donors.

CDR3 length: 19 residues. CDR1 and CDR2 from the germline V gene are MDHEN and SYDVKM. V shed 3 bases and J shed 0 bases, with 22 bases lying between them. It was with 60 Vbeta and 13 Jbeta primers that the PCR ran. Sequencing used immunoSEQ multiplex PCR; TCRdb keeps in-frame clones, though not all of them. Altogether around 150,000 clones are present, approximately 86% being singletons, with the ten largest covering 0.45% to 0.6%. Comment on this clone: Its antigen is as yet unknown.

The chain carries TRBV28 and TRBJ2-3; D is undetermined. The sample comprised PBMCs. This TCR was sampled from a woman aged 40 to 55 in good health and CMV-seronegative. CDR3 coding DNA: TGTGCCAGCAGTTTTTATTCCCGGGTTCTTCCATCTAGCACAGATACGCAGTATTTT. Translated, it gives CASSFYSRVLPSSTDTQYF.